This T cell receptor beta chain originates from a study of T cell responses to AZD1222 COVID-19 vaccine. As for the study in general: Pooled together were second doses at about 4 or about 12 weeks. The study's findings and limits: The donor group comprised mostly white British people and more females; the analysis possibly underestimated clonal diversity. Across spike, vaccine-associated CD4 TCRs were found, dominant at 160-218 and 743-854. With two AZD1222 doses given, Spike-specific TCR breadth and depth both rose.

The ends lost 5 bases at V and 6 bases at J; junction bases unmatched: 9. Germline CDR1 is KGHSH and CDR2 is LQKENI. There are 16 residues in the CDR3. Generated by immunoSEQ multiplex PCR, the TCRdb table keeps only in-frame clones and is missing some. The sample has some 130,000 clones; roughly nine tenths are singletons. Comment on this clone: Its antigen is currently unknown.

The specimen was peripheral blood, collected on day 0 of AZD1222 vaccination. The sequence was collected from an adult in good health. This rearrangement joins TRBV18 to TRBJ1-6, with 8 bases aligning to TRBD1. The CDR3 nucleotides read TGTGCCAGCTCAGCGAGGGGACAGGAGATTAATTCACCCCTCCACTTT. Amino acids: CASSARGQEINSPLHF. Based on the CDR3 plus reference TRBV18 and TRBJ1-6, the full variable domain is NAGVMQNPRHLVRRRGQEARLRCSPMKGHSHVYWYRQLPEEGLKFMVYLQKENIIDESGMPKERFSAEFPKEGPSILRIQQVVRGDSAAYFCASSARGQEINSPLHFGNGTRLTVT.